This TCR beta chain was identified during a study of blood T cells in healthy people across ages. Study-level points and caveats: Long-lived donors exceeded aged donors in naive CD4+ cells and diversity.

It was with a sample-barcoded 5' primer and a J-beta primer mix that a second PCR of roughly 6 to 12 cycles was run. TCRdb redid the calling of the 5' RACE reads with MiXCR, one entry per CDR3 protein. The table records around 1.7 million distinct CDR3 sequences, about 28% of them present only once. This clonotype was detected only a few times. Its antigen is still unknown. Germline CDR1 and CDR2: SGHTA and FQGNSA. V lost 5 bases and J lost 2, with 11 bases in between. The CDR3 sequence is 14 residues long. The sample consisted of blood. The receptor was isolated from a woman under 40 in good health. The genes are TRBV7-2 and TRBJ2-3; no firm D call. CDR3 amino acids: CASSQWQNTDTQYF. The CDR3 nucleotides are TGTGCCAGCAGCCAGTGGCAGAACACAGATACGCAGTATTTT.